These 23 T cell receptor beta chains were sequenced from one sample in a study of shared clonotypes between healthy human individuals. Clones were sequenced by immunoSEQ multiplex PCR, and TCRdb holds only the in-frame ones, with some missing. The repertoire holds over a million clones, with roughly 96% as singletons. The sequenced sample consisted of naive CD4+ T cells sorted from blood. Subset meaning: CD45RA+ positively selected. The origin of the receptors is a man younger than 45 in good health.

The V and J genes are TRBV9 and TRBJ2-3, with 8 positions matching TRBD2. The CDR3 extends over 19 amino acids. The V gene end was trimmed by 4 bases and the J gene end by 2 bases; junction bases not matched to a gene: 18. The germline V gene has CDR1 SGDLS and CDR2 YYNGEE. The DNA of the CDR3 is TGTGCCAGCAGCTCGCCCCCTCCCGCGCGGGAGGACTTCACAGATACGCAGTATTTT. Residues: CASSSPPPAREDFTDTQYF.

This clone was seen a single time. The rearrangement joins TRBV4-3 to TRBJ2-5; D call uncertain. V lost 0 bases and J lost 4, with 9 bases in between. Germline-derived CDR1 and CDR2 are LGHNA and YSLEER. The CDR3 is made up of 14 amino acids. CDR3 protein: CASSQDARRETQYF. CDR3 sequence (DNA): TGCGCCAGCAGCCAAGATGCTCGGAGAGAGACCCAGTACTTC.

The V call is TRBV27, the J call TRBJ1-2; D uncertain. The germline CDR1 and CDR2 sequences are MNHEY and SMNVEV (reference sequence). This CDR3 is built from 15 residues. V lost 2 bases and J 2 bases, leaving 12 bases between the germline ends. CDR3 amino acids: CASSLTSSGNYGYTF. The CDR3 DNA sequence: TGTGCCAGCAGTTTAACCAGTTCGGGGAACTATGGCTACACCTTC.

The chain uses TRBV6-6 and TRBJ1-5, with TRBD1 as a possible D gene (5 bases). Germline V CDR1 and CDR2: MNHNY, SVGAGI (reference sequence). V was pared by 8 bases and J by 7 bases, with 15 bases between. This CDR3 is 13 amino acids long. CDR3 DNA sequence: TGTGCCAGCGGAAAATTACAGGCCCAGCCCCAGCATTTT. Amino acid sequence: CASGKLQAQPQHF.

This chain joins TRBV10-3 and TRBJ2-7; possibly TRBD1 for D (6 bases). V was cut by 11 bases and J by 2 bases, with 16 bases left in between. CDR1 is ENHRY and CDR2 is SYGVKD in the germline V gene. This CDR3 is 13 amino acids long. Here the CDR3 DNA reads TGTGCCTCCGAAGACAGGTCCGCCTACGAGCAGTACTTC. Its translation is CASEDRSAYEQYF.

CDR3 region: CSVDNPRGTEAFF. The CDR3 bases are TGCAGCGTTGACAACCCCCGGGGCACTGAAGCTTTCTTT. The V gene is TRBV29-1, the J gene TRBJ1-1; no clear D. The V end was cut by 3 bases, the J end by 4 bases, with 12 bases between. This CDR3 spans 13 amino acids. The germline V gene encodes CDR1 SQVTM and CDR2 ANQGSEA.

The chain has TRBV10-3 and TRBJ2-1; tentative D call: TRBD2 (5 bases). This CDR3 has 13 residues. V lost 6 bases, J lost 2 bases, and 8 bases lay in between. CDR1 and CDR2 from the germline V gene are ENHRY and SYGVKD. CDR3 sequence (DNA): TGTGCCATCAGAGCCGGGGCCTACAATGAGCAGTTCTTC. Its protein product is CAIRAGAYNEQFF.

The chain carries TRBV6-1 and TRBJ2-3; 10 positions agree with TRBD2. Unmatched junction bases numbered 14, after V lost 2 bases and J lost 3 bases. Germline loops: CDR1 MNHNS, CDR2 SASEGT. This CDR3 comprises 19 residues. In DNA form, the CDR3 reads TGTGCCAGCAGTGAATCCTTAGCGGGAGGCCCTACTTGGACAGATACGCAGTATTTT. Its translation is CASSESLAGGPTWTDTQYF.

This chain uses TRBV30 with TRBJ1-2; 7 nucleotides match TRBD1. This CDR3 comprises 15 residues. With 3 bases clipped from V and 4 bases from J, the junction kept 11 bases outside the gene matches. CDR1 is GTSNPN, CDR2 SVGIG, per germline (reference sequence). The CDR3: CAWSHPGQLFYGYTF. The CDR3 bases are TGTGCCTGGAGCCACCCGGGACAGTTGTTCTATGGCTACACCTTC. The full variable domain, with the rest looked up from reference TRBV30 and TRBJ1-2, is SQTIHQWPATLVQPVGSPLSLECTVEGTSNPNLYWYRQAAGRGLQLLFYSVGIGQISSEVPQNLSASRPQDRQFILSSKKLLLSDSGFYLCAWSHPGQLFYGYTFGSGTRLTVV.

This chain's CDR3 is CASSFSGTGAYGYTF. In DNA, the CDR3 is TGTGCCAGCAGCTTCTCCGGGACAGGGGCGTATGGCTACACCTTC. The genes are TRBV5-4 and TRBJ1-2; 10 nucleotides match TRBD1. This CDR3 region has 15 residues. V lost 2 bases and J lost 5; bases outside the gene matches: 6. Germline loops: CDR1 SGHNT, CDR2 YYREEE (reference sequence).

The chain carries TRBV10-3 and TRBJ2-5; D might be TRBD1 (6 bases). Deletions cut 3 bases from V and 2 bases from J, with 16 bases between. CDR3 length equals 16 residues. Germline CDR1 and CDR2: ENHRY and SYGVKD. The CDR3 coding sequence is TGTGCCATCAGTGACCCAGGGGCCGGCGATCAAGAGACCCAGTACTTC. Protein sequence: CAISDPGAGDQETQYF.

The V call is TRBV30, the J call TRBJ2-3, with a weak D call TRBD1 (5 bases). This CDR3 has 15 amino acids. Germline CDR1 GTSNPN, CDR2 SVGIG (reference sequence). V lost 6 bases and J lost 0, with 16 bases in between. CDR3 sequence (DNA): TGTGCCTGCAAAATCCGACAGTTCAGCACAGATACGCAGTATTTT. Amino acid sequence: CACKIRQFSTDTQYF.

The chain carries TRBV15 and TRBJ1-6; D might be TRBD1 (5 bases). V was shortened by 3 bases and J by 10 bases, with 13 bases between the two germline ends. CDR3 length: 14 amino acids. CDR1 and CDR2 (germline): LNHNV, YYDKDF (reference sequence). Here the CDR3 DNA reads TGTGCCACCAGCAGGGGGGGAACGGTCTCACCCCTCCACTTT. Encoded protein: CATSRGGTVSPLHF. Filled out from reference TRBV15 and TRBJ1-6, the complete variable domain reads DAMVIQNPRYQVTQFGKPVTLSCSQTLNHNVMYWYQQKSSQAPKLLFHYYDKDFNNEADTPDNFQSRRPNTSFCFLDIRSPGLGDTAMYLCATSRGGTVSPLHFGNGTRLTVT.

This clone showed up just a few times. The rearrangement links TRBV29-1 to TRBJ2-7; D remains ambiguous. The V gene lost 6 bases and the J gene lost 3 bases, with 12 bases spanning the gap. Germline V gene lookup returns CDR1 SQVTM and CDR2 ANQGSEA. The CDR3 covers 12 residues. The DNA of the CDR3 is TGCAGCGTGGCTGTAGATGACTACGAGCAGTACTTC. This gives the protein CSVAVDDYEQYF.

The chain links TRBV7-6 to TRBJ1-2; 7 nucleotides agree with TRBD1. The J segment lost 7 bases and the V segment lost 1 base, leaving 3 bases of the junction unmatched. This CDR3 contains 13 residues. Germline values: CDR1 SGHVS, CDR2 FNYEAQ. The CDR3 loop is CASSLDRGAGYTF. In DNA, the CDR3 is TGTGCCAGCAGCTTAGACAGGGGTGCTGGCTACACCTTC.

This chain links TRBV27 with TRBJ2-7; D may match TRBD1 or TRBD2 (7 bases each). The V gene lost 5 bases and the J gene lost 4 bases, with 24 bases spanning the gap. The CDR3 has 17 amino acids. From germline, CDR1 is MNHEY and CDR2 SMNVEV (reference sequence). CDR3 in amino acids: CASSARQGSRESYEQYF. In DNA, the CDR3 is TGTGCCAGCAGTGCCCGACAGGGCTCGCGGGAGTCTTACGAGCAGTACTTC.

The chain employs TRBV7-2 and TRBJ1-2; a possible D gene is TRBD1 (5 bases). Germline V gene sequence: CDR1 SGHTA, CDR2 FQGNSA. This CDR3 is 15 amino acids long. The germline V and J ends were trimmed by 6 bases and 1 base, with 15 bases remaining between them. CDR3 region: CASRTGGIGNYGYTF. The CDR3 DNA is TGTGCCAGCAGAACAGGAGGGATTGGTAACTATGGCTACACCTTC.

The J gene is TRBJ2-2, the V gene TRBV10-3; 8 nucleotides agree with TRBD1. Germline V gene data show CDR1 as ENHRY and CDR2 as SYGVKD. Trimming took 8 bases from V and 2 from J; bases not matched to a gene: 10. The CDR3 has 16 amino acids. DNA of the CDR3: TGTGCCATCTTCGGGAAGACAGGGGACAACACCGGGGAGCTGTTTTTT. Translating it yields CAIFGKTGDNTGELFF.

The chain uses TRBV10-3 and TRBJ2-7, with 12 bases lining up with TRBD2. This CDR3 comprises 14 residues. Trimming at V came to 8 bases and at J to 5 bases, leaving 7 bases not matched to a gene. CDR1 and CDR2 from the germline V gene are ENHRY and SYGVKD. This CDR3 reads CAIGRLAGVNEQYF. The CDR3 DNA follows: TGTGCCATCGGCCGACTAGCGGGAGTGAACGAGCAGTACTTC.

The chain has TRBV2 and TRBJ2-3, with D possibly matching TRBD1 (6 bases). The CDR3 spans 14 residues. Germline CDR1 is SNHLY and CDR2 is FYNNEI. Trimming stripped 5 bases from V and 6 bases from J, with 15 bases between. The CDR3 spells CASSWTDTGDTQYF. CDR3 bases: TGTGCCAGCAGTTGGACAGACACAGGCGATACGCAGTATTTT.

The chain combines TRBV9 with TRBJ2-2; D is undetermined. V was clipped by 1 base and J by 1 base, with 11 bases between them. The CDR3 runs 16 residues. In germline, CDR1 is SGDLS, CDR2 YYNGEE. The CDR3 loop reads CASSVRAGRNTGELFF. The CDR3 nucleotides read TGTGCCAGCAGCGTAAGGGCCGGACGGAACACCGGGGAGCTGTTTTTT.

The V gene is TRBV19, the J gene TRBJ2-2, with D perhaps assigned TRBD1 or TRBD2 (6 bases each). CDR1 and CDR2 from the germline V gene are LNHDA and SQIVND (reference sequence). The CDR3 is 18 residues long. V gave up 4 bases and J gave up 4 bases, with 22 bases separating them. DNA for the CDR3: TGTGCCAGTAGTAGGGGGAGCCGGGGGCTTATCACCACCGGGGAGCTGTTTTTT. Protein product: CASSRGSRGLITTGELFF.

This chain links TRBV5-3 with TRBJ1-3; D might be TRBD1 (5 bases). TRBV5-3 has ORF status, its function being uncertain. The CDR3 covers 15 residues. V shed 4 bases and J shed 0 bases, with 11 bases lying between them. The CDR3 spells CARSQDSHSGNTIYF. In DNA form, the CDR3 reads TGTGCCAGAAGCCAAGACAGCCACTCTGGAAACACCATATATTTT.